This TCR beta chain was sequenced for a study of blood T cell repertoires in COVID-19 (dated by TCRdb to 2019 to 2021). Regarding the study in general: Samples from collaborators originated in the United States, Italy and Spain and spanned both the acute and convalescent phases of COVID-19. The prospective study material was composed of cDNA or gDNA derived from T cells, B-cell-depleted T cells, or PBMCs. Deeply sampled blood TCRbeta repertoires from subjects exposed to, actively infected with, or recovered from COVID-19 were included in the dataset. A freely available public database, intended as a resource for researchers studying the immune response to SARS-CoV-2, is where the repertoires were released. The samples were drawn from the first 160 participants of the ongoing ImmuneRACE study and from 950 to 1,500 subjects provided by 6 global collaborators. Sample metadata almost always included a de-identified subject ID, COVID-19 status, age in years and sex. HLA class I and class II types, where available, came from metadata supplied by the sample provider rather than from assay-based typing.

Comment on this clone: It lacks a known antigen. Nothing much larger sits one base from this clone, and base qualities are not available.

TCRbeta CDR3 regions were amplified from genomic DNA by means of the immunoSEQ Assay, a bias-controlled multiplex PCR. The study's own analysis went as follows. Within the assay, amplification of reference gene primers was used to estimate how many nucleated cells each sample contained. To quantify the absolute abundance of each unique TCRbeta CDR3 rearrangement, sequence reads were collapsed and filtered. Productive Simpson clonality was computed per sample as the square root of Simpson's diversity index over productive rearrangements. Imported from immuneACCESS, the table was reduced by TCRdb to in-frame sequences with V and J called. These copies leave out some clones; in studies compared against another copy, an unresolved V gene accounts for under half, and the cause of the remainder is not known. V and J calls and clone size are given by that table; D and trimming were obtained from the DNA. This sample lists roughly 120,000 clones; around three quarters were detected once. The ten biggest clones cover around 4% of the sample.

The CDR3 has 13 amino acids, counting the end cysteine and phenylalanine. Of all the DNA, just the CDR3 is kept, 39 bases in frame from base 1. CDR1 and CDR2, per the germline V gene (reference sequence), are SGHAT and FQDESV. The V and J ends are trimmed by 5 bases and 3 bases, leaving 11 bases between them. Whole blood was collected in K2EDTA tubes by collaborating institutions according to the institutions' own protocols. For TCRbeta analysis, collaborators shipped samples in one of three forms: frozen whole blood, isolated PBMCs, or DNA extracted from either of those sample types. Findings and caveats that apply to the study as a whole: The quantity of clinical and demographic metadata differed by source and by participant and was supplied without curation.

This clonotype was sampled from a human donor in a cohort sampled during active or convalescent COVID-19. Sequenced input: peripheral blood. The chain is encoded by TRBV11-1 joined to TRBJ2-7, and possibly TRBD1, on 6 matching bases. The bases are TGTGCCAGCAGCCGGACAGTTAACTACGAGCAGTACTTC. Its amino acids are CASSRTVNYEQYF.